The 32 T cell receptor beta chains below come from one sample, sequenced in a study of beta chain features in type 1 diabetes (dated by TCRdb to about 2018). On the study overall, not on this receptor specifically: Type 1 diabetes patients showed a moderate but significant shortening of TCRB CDR3 length in all four CD4+ subsets.

The library was produced with the immunoSEQ multiplex PCR assay. The entire amount of isolated RNA was reverse transcribed using the High Capacity cDNA Reverse Transcription Kit, so the sequenced TCRB transcripts were expressed ones. TCRdb limited this immuneACCESS table to in-frame rearrangements with V and J called. A share of clones is missing; checked studies link under half to unresolved V genes, and the rest is unexplained. The sample data list about 400,000 clones, and roughly 13% of these were observed just once. The top ten clonotypes cover 0.0095% to 0.012% of the sample. No antigen has been identified for these receptors. Material: naive CD4+ T cells from blood. Explained via the paper, the cell subset or site label denotes: true naive CD4+ T cells. The receptors stem from a woman aged 18-29 years with type 1 diabetes.

This clone was seen only a few times. The chain combines TRBV25-1 with TRBJ1-2, with D uncertain. This CDR3 has 13 amino acids. Trimming took off 2 bases at V and 8 bases at J, with 12 bases between the two ends. In germline, CDR1 is MGHDK, CDR2 SYGVNS. CDR3 amino acids: CASSEVNLRGYTF. The CDR3 bases are TGTGCCAGCAGTGAAGTGAACCTGAGGGGCTACACCTTC.

The chain is built from TRBV28 and TRBJ1-2; D uncertain. The germline V gene encodes CDR1 MDHEN and CDR2 SYDVKM. Trimming shortened V by 1 base and J by 5 bases, and 5 bases separated the two germline ends. This CDR3 contains 12 residues. The CDR3 reads CASSLLEYGYTF. In DNA form, the CDR3 reads TGTGCCAGCAGTTTATTAGAATATGGCTACACCTTC.

The chain links TRBV28 to TRBJ2-2, with D possibly being TRBD2 (5 bases). V lost 6 bases and J 1 base, leaving 15 bases between the germline ends. Germline V gene data show CDR1 as MDHEN and CDR2 as SYDVKM. This CDR3 contains 16 residues. CDR3 DNA sequence: TGTGCCAGCAGCGGCGCAGACGGACTGAACACCGGGGAGCTGTTTTTT. Amino acids: CASSGADGLNTGELFF.

This clone was counted between two and nine times. The chain joins TRBV11-2 to TRBJ1-2; D gene uncertain. Between the trimmed V and J ends, which lost 1 base and 4 bases, there was a span of 16 bases. The V gene's germline CDR1 is SGHAT and CDR2 FQNNGV. The CDR3 sequence is 16 residues long. CDR3 nucleotide sequence: TGTGCCAGCAGCTTAGGCGGCGCCCGCGTCCTCTATGGCTACACCTTC. It encodes CASSLGGARVLYGYTF.

J is TRBJ2-6 and V is TRBV7-2, with 7 bases that match TRBD1. Per the germline V gene, CDR1 is SGHTA and CDR2 is FQGNSA. The CDR3 is 19 residues long. V shed 1 base, J shed 0 bases, and the junction held 9 bases outside the gene matches. The CDR3: CASSLGWPGGTSGANVLTF. CDR3 sequence (DNA): TGTGCCAGCAGCTTAGGGTGGCCAGGGGGAACCTCTGGGGCCAACGTCCTGACTTTC.

In DNA form, the CDR3 reads TGTGCCAGCAGTCTAGGACAGGGGGCGTTTGAGCAGTACTTC. Amino acids: CASSLGQGAFEQYF. V gene TRBV28 combines with J gene TRBJ2-7; 11 nucleotides line up with TRBD1. Germline trimming cut 5 bases from V and 7 bases from J; bases unmatched to any gene: 7. The germline V gene has CDR1 MDHEN and CDR2 SYDVKM. CDR3 length equals 14 residues.

This rearrangement joins TRBV18 to TRBJ1-2; no clear D gene. Looked up from germline, CDR1 is KGHSH and CDR2 is LQKENI. The CDR3 length is 13 residues. V lost 2 bases and J lost 2, with 6 bases in between. CDR3 sequence: CASSPELNYGYTF. CDR3 DNA sequence: TGTGCCAGCTCACCAGAGCTAAACTATGGCTACACCTTC.

This clone was detected a few times. The CDR3 loop reads CASSAPTSGRWDEQFF. CDR3 coding DNA: TGTGCCAGCAGCGCACCGACTAGCGGGAGATGGGATGAGCAGTTCTTC. V gene TRBV11-2 combines with J gene TRBJ2-1; 12 bases map to TRBD2. Trimming at V came to 5 bases and at J to 8 bases, leaving 10 bases not matched to a gene. CDR1 and CDR2 (germline): SGHAT, FQNNGV. CDR3 size: 16 residues.

This clone was seen more than once but under ten times. This chain uses TRBV4-3 with TRBJ2-2; weak D call: TRBD2 (5 bases). CDR3 length equals 14 residues. Germline V CDR1 and CDR2: LGHNA, YSLEER. Trimming left V 4 bases short and J 0 bases short, with 6 bases between. CDR3 sequence (DNA): TGCGCCAGCAGCCTGGGAGCGAACACCGGGGAGCTGTTTTTT. It yields the protein CASSLGANTGELFF.

The V call is TRBV27, the J call TRBJ1-2; 8 nucleotides match TRBD1. The CDR3 runs to 15 residues. Germline trimming cut 5 bases from V and 7 bases from J; bases unmatched to any gene: 12. Germline CDR1 and CDR2: MNHEY and SMNVEV (reference sequence). CDR3 sequence reads: CASSGSGQVVGGYTF. CDR3 sequence (DNA): TGTGCCAGCAGTGGCTCGGGACAGGTCGTTGGTGGCTACACCTTC.

The chain uses TRBV9 and TRBJ1-1; the D gene is possibly TRBD1 (6 bases). The V and J ends lost 3 bases and 0 bases respectively, with 9 bases between them. CDR3 length: 14 amino acids. In germline, CDR1 is SGDLS, CDR2 YYNGEE. DNA for the CDR3: TGTGCCAGCAGCGAGCAGGGGTTGAACACTGAAGCTTTCTTT. Protein sequence: CASSEQGLNTEAFF.

This clone was counted only a few times. V gene TRBV23-1 combines with J gene TRBJ2-5; TRBD1 agrees at 7 bases. TRBV23-1 is known as an ORF, though its function is uncertain. This CDR3 is 19 amino acids long. The V segment lost 4 bases and the J segment 0 bases; nucleotides outside the gene matches: 17. Here the CDR3 reads CASSRSKLTGTVNQETQYF. The CDR3 nucleotides read TGCGCCAGCAGTCGTTCCAAACTGACCGGGACAGTTAACCAAGAGACCCAGTACTTC.

CDR3 DNA sequence: TGCGCCAGCAGTCAATCCGGGCACAGGGGGCGACACAATGAGCAGTTCTTC. Amino acid sequence: CASSQSGHRGRHNEQFF. V and J are TRBV23-1 and TRBJ2-1; 9 bases agree with TRBD1. TRBV23-1 is marked as an open reading frame, function uncertain. The CDR3 is made up of 17 amino acids. J was trimmed by 5 bases and V by 0 bases; bases with no gene match: 8.

This clone was counted a few times. V and J are TRBV7-2 and TRBJ2-5, with TRBD1 identical over 8 bases. From germline, CDR1 is SGHTA and CDR2 FQGNSA. The CDR3 runs 13 residues. Trimming at V came to 5 bases and at J to 4 bases, leaving 3 bases not matched to a gene. CDR3 in amino acids: CASSRDRGETQYF. The DNA of the CDR3 is TGTGCCAGCAGCCGAGACAGGGGAGAGACCCAGTACTTC.

The rearrangement joins TRBV18 to TRBJ2-3; 8 nucleotides match TRBD2. The CDR3 consists of 14 residues. CDR1 and CDR2 (germline): KGHSH, LQKENI. V shed 6 bases, J shed 1 base, and the junction held 3 bases outside the gene matches. CDR3 residues: CASSSGGGTDTQYF. In nucleotides, the CDR3 is TGTGCCAGCTCGTCGGGAGGGGGCACAGATACGCAGTATTTT.

This clone was seen only a few times. The chain is built from TRBV14 and TRBJ2-2; 8 bases match TRBD1. Germline V gene data show CDR1 as SGHDN and CDR2 as FVKESK. The CDR3 length is 14 residues. The ends lost 4 bases at V and 4 bases at J; junction bases unmatched: 2. The CDR3, as DNA: TGTGCCAGCAGCCGGGACAGGCCCACCGGGGAGCTGTTTTTT. Amino acids: CASSRDRPTGELFF.

This clone was counted only a few times. This sequence joins TRBV5-6 and TRBJ1-3; D is unresolved. Germline values: CDR1 SGHDT, CDR2 YYEEEE. This CDR3 has 16 residues. V was shortened by 4 bases and J by 2 bases, with 16 bases between the two germline ends. In DNA, the CDR3 is TGTGCCAGCAGCATGGGCCAGGAGGACGCTGGAAACACCATATATTTT. Protein sequence: CASSMGQEDAGNTIYF.

V gene TRBV7-9 combines with J gene TRBJ2-1; D possibly corresponds to TRBD2 (5 bases). The CDR3 extends over 13 amino acids. V lost 8 bases to trimming and J lost 0 bases, with 8 bases between them. Germline CDR1 and CDR2: SEHNR and FQNEAQ (reference sequence). The CDR3 region is CASEDYSYNEQFF. In nucleotides, the CDR3 is TGTGCCAGCGAAGACTACTCCTACAATGAGCAGTTCTTC.

This clone was seen a handful of times. The chain's CDR3 is CASEGQRGTYEQYF. Here the CDR3 DNA reads TGTGCCAGCGAGGGCCAGCGGGGAACCTACGAGCAGTACTTC. V gene TRBV6-6 combines with J gene TRBJ2-7; 7 bases align to TRBD2. Germline trimming cut 8 bases from V and 2 bases from J; bases unmatched to any gene: 9. Germline lookup yields CDR1 MNHNY and CDR2 SVGAGI (reference sequence). CDR3 size: 14 residues.

This clone was picked up a small number of times. The genes are TRBV19 and TRBJ1-2; no clear D gene. The germline gives CDR1 LNHDA, CDR2 SQIVND (reference sequence). The CDR3 spans 15 residues. The V end lost 6 bases, the J end lost 3 bases, and 17 bases lay between the germline ends. The CDR3 DNA sequence: TGTGCCAGTAGGCCGAAACTAAAAACGCACTATGGCTACACCTTC. This encodes CASRPKLKTHYGYTF.

This clone was seen a handful of times. The chain carries TRBV19 and TRBJ2-2; 8 bases are shared with TRBD2. The germline V gene encodes CDR1 LNHDA and CDR2 SQIVND (reference sequence). CDR3 length: 15 residues. Trimming at V came to 8 bases and at J to 8 bases, leaving 13 bases not matched to a gene. For the CDR3, the DNA is TGTGCCAGTGAACTGCAGCGGGGGCCGCCAGGGGAGCTGTTTTTT. Translating it yields CASELQRGPPGELFF.

A few counts support this clone. V and J are TRBV7-9 and TRBJ2-1; D possibly corresponds to TRBD2 (6 bases). Trimming removed 8 bases at V and 1 base at J, with 18 bases between. From germline, CDR1 is SEHNR and CDR2 FQNEAQ (reference sequence). This CDR3 comprises 16 residues. The CDR3 DNA reads as TGTGCCAGCCTCCGGCGGGGAGGAGAGTCCTACAATGAGCAGTTCTTC. This gives the protein CASLRRGGESYNEQFF.

This clone has a handful of counts. This chain connects TRBV5-1 to TRBJ2-7; TRBD2 matches 8 bases. Germline values: CDR1 SGHRS, CDR2 YFSETQ. Trimming cost V 4 bases and J 5 bases; bases outside gene matches: 8. The CDR3 contains 14 residues. The CDR3 spells CASSPRGGEDEQYF. Here the CDR3 DNA reads TGCGCCAGCAGCCCTCGGGGGGGGGAGGACGAGCAGTACTTC. Looking up the rest from reference TRBV5-1 and TRBJ2-7 gives the full variable domain: KAGVTQTPRYLIKTRGQQVTLSCSPISGHRSVSWYQQTPGQGLQFLFEYFSETQRNKGNFPGRFSGRQFSNSRSEMNVSTLELGDSALYLCASSPRGGEDEQYFGPGTRLTVT.

The chain has TRBV5-1 and TRBJ2-2, with D possibly being TRBD2 (5 bases). Trimming removed 6 bases at V and 7 bases at J, with 13 bases between. Germline V CDR1 and CDR2: SGHRS, YFSETQ. The CDR3 covers 13 residues. DNA of the CDR3: TGCGCCAGCACCGCTAGCTTCGGCGGGGAGCTGTTTTTT. This gives the protein CASTASFGGELFF.

This clone has only a few counts. The gene calls are TRBV4-3 and TRBJ2-1, with TRBD2 matching 9 bases. The trim removed 2 bases at V and 12 bases at J, leaving 14 bases unmatched. The CDR3 is 16 residues long. Germline CDR1 is LGHNA and CDR2 is YSLEER. CDR3 sequence (DNA): TGCGCCAGCAGCCAACGAGCGGGGGGCCGCCTCGGGGGGCAGTTCTTC. Protein product: CASSQRAGGRLGGQFF.

This clone was found a few times. The rearrangement uses TRBV7-9 and TRBJ2-1; 8 nucleotides agree with TRBD1. The J segment lost 6 bases and the V segment lost 3 bases, leaving 10 bases of the junction unmatched. CDR1 and CDR2 from the germline V gene are SEHNR and FQNEAQ (reference sequence). The CDR3 is 16 amino acids. The CDR3 protein is CASSLISRGPGNEQFF. Written as DNA, the CDR3 is TGTGCCAGCAGCTTGATATCCAGGGGGCCGGGCAATGAGCAGTTCTTC.

The gene calls are TRBV25-1 and TRBJ1-5; D possibly corresponds to TRBD1 (6 bases). Trimming stripped 6 bases from V and 1 base from J, with 10 bases between. CDR1 and CDR2 (germline): MGHDK, SYGVNS. The CDR3 totals 14 residues. In DNA, the CDR3 is TGTGCCAGCAGCCTGACAGGAAGCAATCAGCCCCAGCATTTT. Protein sequence: CASSLTGSNQPQHF.

There are a few counts of this clone. The genes are TRBV4-2 and TRBJ2-6; D unclear. The germline CDR1 and CDR2 sequences are LGHNA and YNFKEQ. The CDR3 covers 16 residues. Trimming shortened V by 1 base and J by 2 bases, and 9 bases separated the two germline ends. The CDR3 DNA reads TGTGCCAGCAGCCAAGGTTTGGTAGCTGGGGCCAACGTCCTGACTTTC. As protein: CASSQGLVAGANVLTF.

The chain couples TRBV9 to TRBJ1-4, with 8 bases identical to TRBD1. Trimming at V came to 3 bases and at J to 4 bases, leaving 5 bases not matched to a gene. Germline CDR1 and CDR2: SGDLS and YYNGEE. The CDR3 runs 15 residues. CDR3 sequence reads: CASSARQGFNEKLFF. Written as DNA, the CDR3 is TGTGCCAGCAGCGCCCGACAGGGGTTTAATGAAAAACTGTTTTTT. The full variable domain, with the rest looked up from reference TRBV9 and TRBJ1-4, is DSGVTQTPKHLITATGQRVTLRCSPRSGDLSVYWYQQSLDQGLQFLIQYYNGEERAKGNILERFSAQQFPDLHSELNLSSLELGDSALYFCASSARQGFNEKLFFGSGTQLSVL.

This chain joins TRBV28 and TRBJ2-1; 15 bases fit TRBD2. In germline, CDR1 is MDHEN, CDR2 SYDVKM. The CDR3 length is 17 residues. Trimming took 2 bases from V and 6 from J; bases not matched to a gene: 5. Here the CDR3 DNA reads TGTGCCAGCAGTTTACCTGGGACTAGCGGGAGGCGCAATGAGCAGTTCTTC. Translated: CASSLPGTSGRRNEQFF.

The chain carries TRBV4-1 and TRBJ1-2; TRBD1 matches at 10 bases. Trimming cost V 2 bases and J 6 bases; bases outside gene matches: 6. From germline, CDR1 is MGHRA and CDR2 YSYEKL. The CDR3 contains 15 residues. This CDR3 is CASSQNSGTGDGYTF. The CDR3, as DNA: TGCGCCAGCAGCCAAAACTCCGGGACAGGGGATGGCTACACCTTC.

The CDR3 region has the DNA TGTGCCAGCAGACCAGGACAGGGGCAAGCTCAGCCCCAGCATTTT. Translated, it gives CASRPGQGQAQPQHF. V gene TRBV6-6 combines with J gene TRBJ1-5; 9 nucleotides line up with TRBD1. Germline values: CDR1 MNHNY, CDR2 SVGAGI (reference sequence). The CDR3 loop spans 15 amino acids. V gave up 6 bases and J gave up 6 bases; unmatched junction bases: 9.